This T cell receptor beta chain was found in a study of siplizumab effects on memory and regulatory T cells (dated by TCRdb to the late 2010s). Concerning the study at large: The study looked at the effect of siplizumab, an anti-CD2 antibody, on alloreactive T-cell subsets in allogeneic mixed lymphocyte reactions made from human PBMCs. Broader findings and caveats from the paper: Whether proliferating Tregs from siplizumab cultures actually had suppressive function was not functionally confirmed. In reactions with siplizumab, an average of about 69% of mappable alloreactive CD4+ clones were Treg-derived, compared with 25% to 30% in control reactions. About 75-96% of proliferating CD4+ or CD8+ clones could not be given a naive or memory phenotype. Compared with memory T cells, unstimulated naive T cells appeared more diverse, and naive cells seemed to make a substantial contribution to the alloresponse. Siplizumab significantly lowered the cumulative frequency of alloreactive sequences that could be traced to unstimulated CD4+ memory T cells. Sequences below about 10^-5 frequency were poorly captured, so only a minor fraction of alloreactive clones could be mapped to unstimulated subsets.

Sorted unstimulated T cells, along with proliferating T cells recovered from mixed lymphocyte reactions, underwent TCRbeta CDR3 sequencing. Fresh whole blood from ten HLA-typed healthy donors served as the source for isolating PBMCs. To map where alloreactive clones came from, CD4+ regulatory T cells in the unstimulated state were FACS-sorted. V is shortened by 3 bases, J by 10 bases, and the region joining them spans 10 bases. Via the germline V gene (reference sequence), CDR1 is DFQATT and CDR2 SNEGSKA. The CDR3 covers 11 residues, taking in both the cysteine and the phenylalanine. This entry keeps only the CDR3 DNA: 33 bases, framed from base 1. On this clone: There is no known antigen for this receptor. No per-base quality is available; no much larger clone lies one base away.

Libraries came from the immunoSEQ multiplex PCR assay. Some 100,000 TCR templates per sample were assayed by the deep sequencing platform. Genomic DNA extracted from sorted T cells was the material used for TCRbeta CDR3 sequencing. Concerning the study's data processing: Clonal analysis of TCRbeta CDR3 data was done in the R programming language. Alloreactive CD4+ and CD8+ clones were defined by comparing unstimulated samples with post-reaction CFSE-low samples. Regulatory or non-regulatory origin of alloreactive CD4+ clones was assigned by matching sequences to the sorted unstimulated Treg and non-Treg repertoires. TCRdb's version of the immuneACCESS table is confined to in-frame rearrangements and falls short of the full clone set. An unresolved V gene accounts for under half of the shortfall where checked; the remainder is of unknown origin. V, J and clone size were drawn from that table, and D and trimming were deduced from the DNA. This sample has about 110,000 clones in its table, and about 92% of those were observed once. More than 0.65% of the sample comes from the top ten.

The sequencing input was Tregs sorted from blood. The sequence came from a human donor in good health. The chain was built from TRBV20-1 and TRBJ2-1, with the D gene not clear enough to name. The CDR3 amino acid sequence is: CSARKDPEQFF. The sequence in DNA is TGCAGTGCTAGGAAAGACCCCGAGCAGTTCTTC.